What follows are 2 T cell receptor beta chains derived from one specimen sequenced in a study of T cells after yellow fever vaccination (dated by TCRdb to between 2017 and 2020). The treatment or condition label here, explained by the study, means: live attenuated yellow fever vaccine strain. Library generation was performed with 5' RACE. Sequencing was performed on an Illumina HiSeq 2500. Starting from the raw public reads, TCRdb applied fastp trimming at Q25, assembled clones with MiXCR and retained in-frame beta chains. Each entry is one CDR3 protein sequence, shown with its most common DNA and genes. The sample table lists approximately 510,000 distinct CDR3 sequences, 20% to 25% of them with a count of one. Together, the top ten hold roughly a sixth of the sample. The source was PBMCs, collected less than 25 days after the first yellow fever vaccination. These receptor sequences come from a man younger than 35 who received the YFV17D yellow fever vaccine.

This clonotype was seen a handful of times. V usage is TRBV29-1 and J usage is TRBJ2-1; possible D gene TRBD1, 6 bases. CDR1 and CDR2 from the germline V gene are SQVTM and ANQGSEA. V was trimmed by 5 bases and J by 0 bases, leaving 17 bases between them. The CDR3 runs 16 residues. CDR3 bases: TGCAGCGTTACGGGACACCAAACGAGCTCCTACAATGAGCAGTTCTTC. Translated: CSVTGHQTSSYNEQFF.

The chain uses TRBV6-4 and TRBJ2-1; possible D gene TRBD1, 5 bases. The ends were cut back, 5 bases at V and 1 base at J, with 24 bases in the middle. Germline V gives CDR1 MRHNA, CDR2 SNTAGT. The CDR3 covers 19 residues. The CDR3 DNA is TGTGCCAGCAGTACGCTGGGGCCAAAAATCTATTATTCCTACAATGAGCAGTTCTTC. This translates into CASSTLGPKIYYSYNEQFF.